The rows below give T cell receptor beta chains drawn from one sample of a study of graft-versus-host responses after intestinal transplantation. Sequencing used immunoSEQ multiplex PCR; TCRdb keeps in-frame clones, though not all of them. Of about 110,000 clones listed, 80% to 90% are singletons. These receptors' antigens are unknown. Source: unstimulated CD4+ T cells sorted from spleen or lymph node cells, taken before transplant. Source of these receptors: a human donor who was the organ donor for an intestinal transplant. Each CDR3 is given with its conserved first and last residue. D genes are given only for firm matches. Clone size is not always given. Where it is, it says once, few, many or a class for expanded clones.

V gene: TRBV6-4
clone size: -
D gene: TRBD1
J gene: TRBJ1-1
CDR3 protein: CASTPGQGSTQAFF
CDR3 DNA: TGTGCCAGCACCCCGGGACAGGGGAGTACTCAAGCTTTCTTT

V gene: TRBV4-1
clone size: once
D gene: -
J gene: TRBJ2-5
CDR3 protein: CASSQQGTPETQYF
CDR3 DNA: TGCGCCAGCAGTCAACAGGGAACCCCGGAGACCCAGTACTTC

V gene: TRBV19
clone size: -
D gene: -
J gene: TRBJ2-7
CDR3 protein: CASSIDQAGKQYF
CDR3 DNA: TGTGCCAGTAGTATAGATCAAGCCGGGAAGCAGTACTTC

V gene: TRBV5-1
clone size: -
D gene: -
J gene: TRBJ1-4
CDR3 protein: CASRYRLNEKLFF
CDR3 DNA: TGCGCCAGTAGGTATCGGCTTAATGAAAAACTGTTTTTT

V gene: TRBV5-5
clone size: -
D gene: -
J gene: TRBJ2-5
CDR3 protein: CASSLVLPPVQETQYF
CDR3 DNA: TGTGCCAGCAGCTTGGTCCTTCCCCCGGTCCAAGAGACCCAGTACTTC

V gene: TRBV4-2
clone size: once
D gene: -
J gene: TRBJ2-1
CDR3 protein: CASSQQGNEQFF
CDR3 DNA: TGTGCCAGCAGCCAACAGGGCAATGAGCAGTTCTTC

V gene: TRBV5-3
clone size: -
D gene: -
J gene: TRBJ1-1
CDR3 protein: CARSFRQGRNTEAFF
CDR3 DNA: TGTGCCAGAAGCTTCCGGCAGGGGAGGAACACTGAAGCTTTCTTT

V gene: TRBV19
clone size: -
D gene: -
J gene: TRBJ2-5
CDR3 protein: CASSIGTQETQYF
CDR3 DNA: TGTGCCAGTAGTATAGGGACTCAAGAGACCCAGTACTTC

V gene: TRBV6-5
clone size: -
D gene: -
J gene: TRBJ2-7
CDR3 protein: CASSYAGEGYEQYF
CDR3 DNA: TGTGCCAGCAGTTACGCAGGGGAGGGGTACGAGCAGTACTTC

V gene: TRBV10-3
clone size: -
D gene: -
J gene: TRBJ2-5
CDR3 protein: CAISERAASQETQYF
CDR3 DNA: TGTGCCATCAGTGAGCGGGCTGCTTCACAAGAGACCCAGTACTTC

V gene: TRBV18
clone size: -
D gene: TRBD2
J gene: TRBJ2-5
CDR3 protein: CASSPGRELETQYF
CDR3 DNA: TGTGCCAGCTCACCCGGGCGGGAGTTGGAGACCCAGTACTTC

V gene: TRBV11-2
clone size: -
D gene: TRBD1
J gene: TRBJ2-6
CDR3 protein: CASRQTGSLGANVLTF
CDR3 DNA: TGTGCCAGCAGACAGACAGGGTCACTGGGGGCCAACGTCCTGACTTTC

V gene: TRBV6-1
clone size: -
D gene: -
J gene: TRBJ1-1
CDR3 protein: CASRGGTRKSTEAFF
CDR3 DNA: TGTGCCAGCAGAGGAGGGACGAGGAAGAGCACTGAAGCTTTCTTT

V gene: TRBV25-1
clone size: -
D gene: -
J gene: TRBJ1-2
CDR3 protein: CASSQGLSGYTF
CDR3 DNA: TGTGCCAGCAGTCAGGGGCTGAGTGGCTACACCTTC

V gene: TRBV5-1
clone size: -
D gene: -
J gene: TRBJ2-7
CDR3 protein: CASSRDLAYEQYF
CDR3 DNA: TGCGCCAGTAGCCGGGACTTAGCCTACGAGCAGTACTTC

V gene: TRBV14
clone size: -
D gene: -
J gene: TRBJ1-1
CDR3 protein: CASKLGLNTEAFF
CDR3 DNA: TGTGCCAGCAAGCTAGGGCTGAACACTGAAGCTTTCTTT

V gene: TRBV19
clone size: -
D gene: -
J gene: TRBJ2-7
CDR3 protein: CASSISHYYEQYF
CDR3 DNA: TGTGCCAGTAGTATAAGCCACTACTACGAGCAGTACTTC

V gene: TRBV6-1
clone size: -
D gene: TRBD2
J gene: TRBJ2-1
CDR3 protein: CASSDGGLAGVSSYNEQFF
CDR3 DNA: TGTGCCAGCAGTGATGGCGGACTAGCAGGGGTGAGCTCCTACAATGAGCAGTTCTTC

V gene: TRBV11-1
clone size: -
D gene: -
J gene: TRBJ1-3
CDR3 protein: CASSPTRSRGNTIYF
CDR3 DNA: TGTGCCAGCAGCCCGACAAGGAGTCGTGGAAACACCATATATTTT

V gene: TRBV6-5
clone size: few
D gene: -
J gene: TRBJ1-2
CDR3 protein: CASVLEGRANYGYTF
CDR3 DNA: TGTGCCAGCGTTCTAGAGGGACGAGCTAACTATGGCTACACCTTC

V gene: TRBV7-9
clone size: -
D gene: TRBD2
J gene: TRBJ2-1
CDR3 protein: CASSWTSGRISYNEQFF
CDR3 DNA: TGTGCCAGCAGCTGGACTAGCGGGAGGATATCCTACAATGAGCAGTTCTTC

V gene: TRBV29-1
clone size: -
D gene: -
J gene: TRBJ2-5
CDR3 protein: CSVDQETQYF
CDR3 DNA: TGCAGCGTTGACCAAGAGACCCAGTACTTC

V gene: TRBV7-2
clone size: -
D gene: -
J gene: TRBJ2-5
CDR3 protein: CASSPAPETQYF
CDR3 DNA: TGTGCCAGCAGCCCCGCCCCAGAGACCCAGTACTTC

V gene: TRBV12-5
clone size: -
D gene: -
J gene: TRBJ2-6
CDR3 protein: CASGEPSPSAPYSGANVLTF
CDR3 DNA: TGTGCTAGTGGGGAACCAAGCCCCTCCGCACCCTACTCTGGGGCCAACGTCCTGACTTTC

V gene: TRBV7-2
clone size: -
D gene: -
J gene: TRBJ1-2
CDR3 protein: CASSLASGGQSYGYTF
CDR3 DNA: TGTGCCAGCAGCTTAGCTAGCGGGGGGCAGAGCTATGGCTACACCTTC

V gene: TRBV6-5
clone size: -
D gene: TRBD1
J gene: TRBJ1-1
CDR3 protein: CASRDWDRGVTEAFF
CDR3 DNA: TGTGCCAGCAGGGACTGGGACAGGGGAGTCACTGAAGCTTTCTTT

V gene: TRBV11-2
clone size: -
D gene: -
J gene: TRBJ2-1
CDR3 protein: CASSLGGRSYNEQFF
CDR3 DNA: TGTGCCAGCAGCTTAGGCGGACGGTCCTACAATGAGCAGTTCTTC